These T cell receptor beta chains were read from a single sample in a study of prognosis after radiotherapy for stage I lung cancer. A single record per CDR3 protein comes from TCRdb applying MiXCR to the multiplex PCR reads. The sample lists nearly 25,000 distinct CDR3 sequences, about two fifths seen once, with roughly 21% in the top ten. This material consisted of PBMCs, taken before or after stereotactic body radiation therapy (not recorded which). The receptors were sampled from a donor over 45 with non-small cell lung cancer. The CDR3 runs from the conserved cysteine through the conserved F or W.

>TRBV24-1
CATSDWVFNQPQHF
>TRBV9
CASRDGLARTDTQYF
>TRBV2
CASSEDRDSQSGAFF
>TRBV20-1
CSARDVERVLNSPLHF
>TRBV5-1
CASSFSLPDTQYF
>TRBV3-1
CASSPSSGNTIYF
>TRBV20-1
CSASGRASYNEQFF
>TRBV10-2
CASSDPHAGVINEQFF
>TRBV19
CASETGQGTDTQYF
>TRBV13
CASSIELYNEQFF
>TRBV28
CASSLSSGTQTQYF
>TRBV10-3
CATTGTGGTDTQYF
>TRBV4-1
CASSHQREFEQYF
>TRBV5-6
CASSLIRGGSLRYGYTF
>TRBV2
CASSTSGTGGRKEAFF
>TRBV19
CASSADSWLATDTQYF
>TRBV5-6
CASSIQVGQETQYF
>TRBV6-9
CSSSYLVAGVGGYTF
>TRBV5-4
CASRGTSGSSYNEQFF
>TRBV20-1
CSARDWQNGETQYF
>TRBV4-1
CASSQGITDETQYF
>TRBV20-1
CSAKDGGGYNEQFF
>TRBV5-1
CASSLAGSGAQETQYF
>TRBV6-1
CASSSHASGRSGEQYF
>TRBV12-3/TRBV12-4
CASSLPRSYGYTF
>TRBV20-1
CSALLAGVETQYF
>TRBV5-1
CASSLGGIGETQYF
>TRBV15
CATSRDGLAGEKQYF
>TRBV7-2
CASRRGLATYEQYF
>TRBV20-1
CSARGVGLADSYEQYF
>TRBV5-1
CASSYPRGLVTYTQYF
>TRBV6-2/TRBV6-3
CASTRGVGNQPQHF
>TRBV12-3/TRBV12-4
CASSLTGSTGELFF
>TRBV6-1
CASIPGQGSGANVLTF
>TRBV29-1
CSVEAWVGANVLTF
>TRBV2
CASRGGLILTGNTIYF
>TRBV5-1
CASSSQAGSYNEQFF
>TRBV27
CASSNVGAVPGQETQYF
>TRBV7-3
CASSSGLPPYEQYF
>TRBV24-1
CATSAGWQPQHF
>TRBV6-5
CASSLVGAADDYEQYF
>TRBV11-1
CASSVGLAINQETHYF
>TRBV6-2/TRBV6-3
CASSGRDINYGYTF
>TRBV6-1
CASKVGVQPQHF
>TRBV6-2/TRBV6-3
CASSEREGLSWANVLTF
>TRBV7-9
CASSSTGAYEQYF
>TRBV3-1
CASSQDYPAGNTIYF
>TRBV15
CATSREGLAGGETQYF
>TRBV20-1
CSALQGYEQYF
>TRBV6-1
CASSHRPVTHNQPQHF
>TRBV20-1
CSARDSLALAGRGEQYF
>TRBV19
CASRIGGGETQYF
>TRBV6-1
CVSSELPLVPGAARELFF
>TRBV6-1
CVSLGVTYEQYF